The present T cell receptor (beta chain) was sequenced within a study of shared clonotypes between healthy human individuals. Study results and caveats: Clonotype sharing among donors likely depends on sequencing depth.

All participating donors were Caucasian adults from Nashville, Tennessee. Worth noting for this clone: What it binds is not known.

At deep level, the assay was performed. Several immunoSEQ plates received, in even portions, the genomic DNA of each subset. Using immunoSEQ multiplex PCR, the repertoire was profiled, and TCRdb retains in-frame clones only, with some absent. Of under 2,500,000 clones detected, approximately 96% appear once; the ten largest clones hold 0.1% to 0.15%. Input material: naive CD4+ T cells sorted from blood. Subset given: CD45RA+ positively selected. This TCR derives from a man aged 18 to 30 in good health.

The CDR3 spells CASSLVGVGNTGELFF. Here the CDR3 DNA reads TGTGCCAGCAGCTTGGTCGGGGTAGGGAACACCGGGGAGCTGTTTTTT. The chain has TRBV5-8 and TRBJ2-2; a weak D match, TRBD2 (5 bases). CDR1 is SGHTS and CDR2 is YDEGEE in the germline V gene. Trimming took 0 bases from V and 1 from J, leaving 10 bases between them. The CDR3 is made up of 16 amino acids.